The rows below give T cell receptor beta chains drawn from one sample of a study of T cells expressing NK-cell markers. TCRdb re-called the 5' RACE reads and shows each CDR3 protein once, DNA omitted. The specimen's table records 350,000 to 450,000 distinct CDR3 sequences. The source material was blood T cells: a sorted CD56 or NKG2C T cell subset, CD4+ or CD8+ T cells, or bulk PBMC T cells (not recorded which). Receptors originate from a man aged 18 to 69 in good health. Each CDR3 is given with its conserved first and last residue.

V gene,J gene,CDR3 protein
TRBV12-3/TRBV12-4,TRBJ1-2,CASSLKILGQANYGYTF
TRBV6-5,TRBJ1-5,CASSSIQGAWNQPQHF
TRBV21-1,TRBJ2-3,CASSSRPCVRIPDTQYF
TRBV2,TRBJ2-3,CAGQQGRGDTQYF
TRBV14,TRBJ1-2,CASSHYLTGANYGYTF
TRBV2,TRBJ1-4,CASSRRRTNEKLFF
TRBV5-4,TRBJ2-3,CASSTGLADRATQYF
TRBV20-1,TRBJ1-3,CSARGGPGEGNTIYF
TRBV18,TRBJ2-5,CASSPSQNKRTPQETQYF
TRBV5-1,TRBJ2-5,CASSLAVEETQYF
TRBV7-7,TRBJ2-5,CASSLDYNARRGTQYF
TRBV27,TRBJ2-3,CASSLFGQGQDTQYF
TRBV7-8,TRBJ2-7,CASSLSRATHRIYEQYF
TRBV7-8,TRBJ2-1,CASSLGLINEQFF